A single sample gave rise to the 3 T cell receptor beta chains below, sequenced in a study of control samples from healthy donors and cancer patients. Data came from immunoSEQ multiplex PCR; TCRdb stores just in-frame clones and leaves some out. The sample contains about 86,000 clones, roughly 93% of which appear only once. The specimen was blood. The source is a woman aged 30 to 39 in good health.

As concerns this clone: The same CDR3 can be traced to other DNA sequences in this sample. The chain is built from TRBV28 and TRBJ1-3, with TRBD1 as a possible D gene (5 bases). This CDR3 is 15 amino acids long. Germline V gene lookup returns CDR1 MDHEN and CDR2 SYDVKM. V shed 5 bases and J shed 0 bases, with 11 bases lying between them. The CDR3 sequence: CASSPGQVSGNTIYF. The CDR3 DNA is TGTGCCAGCAGTCCTGGACAAGTCTCTGGAAACACCATATATTTT.

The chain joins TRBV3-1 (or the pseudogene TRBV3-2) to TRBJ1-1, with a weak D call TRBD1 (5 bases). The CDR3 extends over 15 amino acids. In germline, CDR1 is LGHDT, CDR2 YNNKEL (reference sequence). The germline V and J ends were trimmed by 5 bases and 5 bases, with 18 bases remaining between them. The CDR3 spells CASSLIPEAGTEAFF. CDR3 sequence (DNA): TGTGCCAGCAGCTTGATACCTGAGGCAGGGACTGAAGCTTTCTTT.

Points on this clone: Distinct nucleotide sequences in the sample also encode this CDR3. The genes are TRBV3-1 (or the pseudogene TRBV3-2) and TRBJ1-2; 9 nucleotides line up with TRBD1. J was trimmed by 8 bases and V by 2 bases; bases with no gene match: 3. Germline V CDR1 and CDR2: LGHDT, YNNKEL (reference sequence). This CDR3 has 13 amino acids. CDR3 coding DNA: TGTGCCAGCAGCCAAAGGACAGGGGTCGGCTACACCTTC. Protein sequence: CASSQRTGVGYTF.